Sequencing of this TCR beta chain was carried out in a study of glioma-infiltrating T cells. Study-level findings and limits: Above-expected tissue-blood divergence occurred in all gliomas, most in low-grade ones. Only very few CDR3 sequences appeared in both tissue and blood.

A remark on this clonotype: The target antigen is unknown.

TCR alpha and beta CDR3 regions were amplified from RNA using iRepertoire nested multiplex PCR. One-step reverse transcription and amplification started from approximately 100-400 ng of tissue mRNA or PBMC total RNA. TCRdb fed the multiplex PCR reads into MiXCR, producing one record per CDR3 protein. The sample has 95,000 to 110,000 distinct CDR3 sequences; around 31% are singletons. The clonotype comes from a human donor with low-grade glioma or glioblastoma, undergoing nonglioma brain surgery, or in good health (not recorded which). The sequencing sample was made of glioma tissue, nonneoplastic brain tissue, or PBMCs (not recorded which).

The CDR3 region is CASSPGQGKRDNEQFF. CDR3 DNA: TGTGCCAGCAGCCCGGGACAGGGAAAAAGGGACAATGAGCAGTTCTTC. This chain uses TRBV12-3 or TRBV12-4 with TRBJ2-1; TRBD1 matches at 9 bases. This CDR3 comprises 16 residues. With 6 bases clipped from V and 5 bases from J, the junction kept 11 bases outside the gene matches.